This is a list of T cell receptor beta chains from one sample in a study of blood T cell repertoires in COVID-19. TCRdb's copy holds only in-frame clones and misses some; the assay was immunoSEQ multiplex PCR. Of 150,000 or so clones listed, about 80% are singletons. The material sequenced was peripheral blood. Every receptor here comes from a woman in her sixties with acute or convalescent COVID-19. CDR3s leave out the opening cysteine and the closing phenylalanine or tryptophan. The D gene is left open where the match is weak.

D gene | CDR3 length | J gene | V gene | CDR3 protein
NA | 12 | TRBJ1-2 | TRBV6-5 | ASSYSGQGKGYT
NA | 12 | TRBJ1-2 | TRBV18 | ASSPPGAPYGYT
NA | 10 | TRBJ2-5 | TRBV11-2 | ASSLPLETQY
NA | 14 | TRBJ1-2 | TRBV10-2 | ASSEPLQAGWRGYT
NA | 12 | TRBJ2-5 | TRBV3-1/TRBV3-2 | ASSRAGPQETQY
TRBD1 | 12 | TRBJ1-1 | TRBV7-9 | ASSSQGVDTEAF
NA | 14 | TRBJ2-7 | TRBV6-5 | ASSYPNFGRSYEQY
NA | 10 | TRBJ1-6 | TRBV19 | ASSGGSSPLH
NA | 11 | TRBJ1-2 | TRBV3-1/TRBV3-2 | ASSQDESYGYT
NA | 12 | TRBJ1-1 | TRBV25-1 | ASSLGAGWTEAF
NA | 14 | TRBJ1-1 | TRBV24-1 | ATSDPTQGGGTEAF
TRBD2 | 14 | TRBJ2-1 | TRBV13 | ASSTQTSGGFNEQF
TRBD1 | 13 | TRBJ1-5 | TRBV6-1 | ASSDGQGARQPQH
NA | 12 | TRBJ1-5 | TRBV5-6 | ASSLDGSNQPQH
NA | 12 | TRBJ1-1 | TRBV6-5 | ASSWEGRGTEAF
NA | 11 | TRBJ1-6 | TRBV5-4 | ASRSANNSPLH
TRBD1 | 12 | TRBJ2-7 | TRBV6-5 | ASSYTGVSAEQY
NA | 14 | TRBJ2-2 | TRBV5-4 | ASSLVSTSNTGELF
TRBD2 | 13 | TRBJ2-1 | TRBV7-8 | ASSLPQRGHNEQF
NA | 11 | TRBJ1-6 | TRBV12-3/TRBV12-4 | ASTGTRNSPLH
TRBD2 | 11 | TRBJ2-1 | TRBV7-9 | ASSLRGENEQF
NA | 13 | TRBJ1-2 | TRBV5-4 | ASSASGQANYGYT
NA | 15 | TRBJ2-6 | TRBV6-1 | ASREMPGGPGANVLT
NA | 14 | TRBJ1-3 | TRBV18 | ASSPSGAGSGNTIY